The next 15 T cell receptor beta chains were all read from a single sample in a study of human T cells and chemical hapten exposure. Indicated time point: pre-sensitization, week 0. The treatment: therapeutic diphenylcyclopropenone sensitization with weekly scalp DPC. TCRdb re-called the RACE reads through MiXCR, storing one row per CDR3 protein. The sample contains approximately 260,000 distinct CDR3 sequences, approximately 8.6% of which appear only once. The sample here was whole blood, taken in connection with sensitization to the hapten diphenylcyclopropenone (DPC). These receptors originate from a middle-aged woman with alopecia areata. Some clones in this sample may be carry-over from other donors' samples.

The V and J genes are TRBV12-3 or TRBV12-4 and TRBJ2-1; D unclear. Trimming removed 6 bases at V and 8 bases at J, with 17 bases between. The CDR3 length is 14 residues. The CDR3 sequence is CASRPLRRHDEQFF. The DNA of the CDR3 is TGTGCCAGCAGGCCCTTAAGGAGACATGATGAGCAGTTCTTC.

This clonotype was detected a few times. The chain carries TRBV6-2 or TRBV6-3 and TRBJ2-7, with 9 bases fitting TRBD1. This CDR3 comprises 15 residues. J lost 4 bases, V lost 6 bases, and 10 bases had no gene match. Germline lookup yields CDR1 MNHEY and CDR2 SVGEGT. Here the CDR3 DNA reads TGTGCCAGCAGGAAGCCGGGACAGGGTAGTTACGAGCAGTACTTC. This gives the protein CASRKPGQGSYEQYF.

This clonotype occurred many times. The chain uses TRBV20-1 and TRBJ2-4, with TRBD1 as a possible D gene (6 bases). The V gene lost 1 base and the J gene lost 0 bases, with 16 bases spanning the gap. CDR1 is DFQATT, CDR2 SNEGSKA, per germline (reference sequence). The CDR3 has 17 residues. Here the CDR3 reads CSARALTGKVAKNIQYF. The CDR3 bases are TGCAGTGCTAGAGCTCTCACAGGGAAAGTAGCCAAAAACATTCAGTACTTC.

The rearrangement links TRBV6-2 or TRBV6-3 to TRBJ1-4; D possibly corresponds to TRBD1 (5 bases). This CDR3 contains 13 residues. Trimming took off 8 bases at V and 2 bases at J, with 9 bases between the two ends. In germline, CDR1 is MNHEY, CDR2 SVGEGT. The CDR3 nucleotides read TGTGCCAGCCTGACAGCTACTAATGAAAAACTGTTTTTT. Residues: CASLTATNEKLFF.

The chain carries TRBV12-3 or TRBV12-4 and TRBJ1-6; D remains ambiguous. The CDR3 sequence is 13 residues long. The germline V and J ends were trimmed by 1 base and 8 bases, with 6 bases remaining between them. Here the CDR3 reads CASSLGADSPLHF. In DNA, the CDR3 is TGTGCCAGCAGTTTAGGGGCTGATTCACCCCTCCACTTT.

V is TRBV10-3 and J is TRBJ2-3; 7 nucleotides match TRBD1. This CDR3 has 14 amino acids. V trimming: 6 bases; J trimming: 2 bases; junction bases outside the gene matches: 5. Per germline, CDR1 ENHRY and CDR2 SYGVKD. The CDR3 loop is CAISRTGATDTQYF. The CDR3 coding sequence is TGTGCCATCAGCCGGACAGGAGCCACAGATACGCAGTATTTT.

In its sample, this clonotype was seen many times. The chain links TRBV18 to TRBJ2-1, with TRBD2 as a possible D gene (6 bases). The CDR3 sequence is 15 residues long. CDR1 is KGHSH, CDR2 LQKENI, per germline. V lost 6 bases and J 9 bases, leaving 21 bases between the germline ends. CDR3 sequence reads: CASSPRDSDPGEQFF. The CDR3 nucleotides read TGTGCCAGCTCGCCCCGGGACTCGGATCCTGGTGAGCAGTTCTTC.

This clonotype has more than one count but fewer than ten. V and J are TRBV7-3 and TRBJ1-4; D perhaps matches TRBD1 (6 bases). V lost 2 bases, J lost 6 bases, and 13 bases lay in between. CDR3 length equals 15 residues. CDR1 SGHTA and CDR2 FQGTGA come from the germline V gene. The CDR3 spells CASSLGRGVDEKLFF. CDR3 nucleotide sequence: TGTGCCAGCAGCTTAGGCAGGGGAGTGGATGAAAAACTGTTTTTT.

This clonotype was detected many times. Written as DNA, the CDR3 is TGTGCCAGCAGTCTCGGGTCCGAGAAGCAGTTCTTC. It yields the protein CASSLGSEKQFF. The gene calls are TRBV12-3 or TRBV12-4 and TRBJ2-1, with no clear D. Trimming pared 5 bases from V and 11 bases from J, leaving 13 bases between. The CDR3 totals 12 residues.

DNA of the CDR3: TGCAGCGTTGAAGATTCTGGGGGCCCGATCAGCAATGAGCAGTTCTTC. As protein: CSVEDSGGPISNEQFF. The V call is TRBV29-1, the J call TRBJ2-1; D is perhaps TRBD1 (6 bases). CDR3 size: 16 residues. V lost 0 bases and J lost 6, with 18 bases in between. Germline values: CDR1 SQVTM, CDR2 ANQGSEA.

At least ten counts were recorded for this clonotype. The chain carries TRBV20-1 and TRBJ2-5; no firm D call. CDR1 DFQATT and CDR2 SNEGSKA come from the germline V gene (reference sequence). There are 10 residues in the CDR3. V was shortened by 3 bases and J by 4 bases, with 3 bases between the two germline ends. In DNA form, the CDR3 reads TGCAGTGCTAGGAGAGAGACCCAGTACTTC. Translating gives CSARRETQYF.

The rearrangement joins TRBV7-2 to TRBJ1-1, with a tentative D call TRBD1 (6 bases). The germline V gene has CDR1 SGHTA and CDR2 FQGNSA. The CDR3 has 18 residues. Trimming stripped 0 bases from V and 1 base from J, with 18 bases between. In DNA form, the CDR3 reads TGTGCCAGCAGCTTAGCCCCTCCAGACAGGCTGGGGAACACTGAAGCTTTCTTT. Encoded protein: CASSLAPPDRLGNTEAFF.

The rearrangement joins TRBV25-1 to TRBJ2-7; tentatively, D is TRBD1 (5 bases). Germline assignment: CDR1 MGHDK and CDR2 SYGVNS. The CDR3 spans 15 residues. V shed 5 bases and J shed 0 bases, with 14 bases lying between them. The CDR3 DNA sequence: TGTGCCAGCAGTTACCAAGGGGTCCTCTCCTACGAGCAGTACTTC. This translates into CASSYQGVLSYEQYF.

The chain is built from TRBV7-3 and TRBJ2-1, with D maybe TRBD2 (5 bases). V was pared by 5 bases and J by 4 bases, with 12 bases between. CDR1 is SGHTA, CDR2 FQGTGA, per germline. The CDR3 runs 14 residues. CDR3 region: CASSPGVAYNEQFF. As DNA, the CDR3 is TGTGCCAGCAGCCCCGGGGTGGCTTACAATGAGCAGTTCTTC. The full variable domain, its missing parts supplied by reference TRBV7-3 and TRBJ2-1, is GAGVSQTPSNKVTEKGKYVELRCDPISGHTALYWYRQSLGQGPEFLIYFQGTGAADDSGLPNDRFFAVRPEGSVSTLKIQRTERGDSAVYLCASSPGVAYNEQFFGPGTRLTVL.

This clonotype was detected only a few times. This chain connects TRBV5-1 to TRBJ1-2, with 7 bases fitting TRBD1. Germline CDR1 and CDR2: SGHRS and YFSETQ. The CDR3 contains 14 residues. V was pared by 5 bases and J by 2 bases, with 6 bases of the junction left unmatched. The CDR3, as DNA: TGCGCCAGCAGTTCGACAGGGATGAACTATGGCTACACCTTC. Translation gives CASSSTGMNYGYTF.